These 22 T cell receptor beta chains came from one sample sequenced in a study of cytomegalovirus exposure and HLA in healthy donors. The study ran its PCR with 60 Vbeta and 13 Jbeta primers. Profiling relied on immunoSEQ multiplex PCR, and the TCRdb table lists in-frame clones only, not all of them. The sample has under 200,000 clones; about 81% are singletons. Sequenced material: PBMCs. These receptors were collected from a young woman in good health and CMV-seronegative.

V usage is TRBV18 and J usage is TRBJ1-1; D not certain. CDR1 is KGHSH, CDR2 LQKENI, per germline. V lost 0 bases and J 5 bases, leaving 7 bases between the germline ends. CDR3 length equals 13 residues. CDR3 nucleotide sequence: TGTGCCAGCTCACCACCGATGGCTACTGAAGCTTTCTTT. The encoded protein is CASSPPMATEAFF.

In this sample, this clone turned up once. The V gene is TRBV2, the J gene TRBJ2-5, with 11 bases fitting TRBD2. Trimming at V came to 8 bases and at J to 2 bases, leaving 4 bases not matched to a gene. This CDR3 comprises 14 residues. Germline CDR1 is SNHLY and CDR2 is FYNNEI. CDR3 residues: CASGGLAVQETQYF. Here the CDR3 DNA reads TGTGCCAGCGGGGGACTAGCGGTTCAAGAGACCCAGTACTTC.

The rearrangement joins TRBV23-1 to TRBJ2-7, with D perhaps matching TRBD2 (5 bases). TRBV23-1 is an open reading frame, and its role is uncertain. V was pared by 3 bases and J by 3 bases, with 18 bases between. The CDR3 loop spans 16 amino acids. The CDR3 nucleotides read TGCGCCAGCAGTCAGCGGAGACCGGGAACACACTACGAGCAGTACTTC. Its protein product is CASSQRRPGTHYEQYF.

J is TRBJ2-5 and V is TRBV27; TRBD2 aligns across 7 bases. CDR1 is MNHEY, CDR2 SMNVEV, per germline (reference sequence). The trim removed 6 bases at V and 1 base at J, leaving 8 bases unmatched. The CDR3 is made up of 15 amino acids. CDR3 amino acids: CASRRGYGTQETQYF. CDR3 sequence (DNA): TGTGCCAGCAGGCGGGGGTACGGGACCCAAGAGACCCAGTACTTC.

V usage is TRBV11-2 and J usage is TRBJ1-5; TRBD1 is a possible D gene (6 bases). V was pared by 4 bases and J by 5 bases, with 15 bases between. Germline CDR1 and CDR2: SGHAT and FQNNGV. The CDR3 has 15 residues. The CDR3 sequence is CASSSRPDRDQPQHF. In nucleotides, the CDR3 is TGTGCCAGCAGCTCCCGACCGGACAGAGATCAGCCCCAGCATTTT.

This clone was observed a few times. The rearrangement joins TRBV2 to TRBJ2-3, with D hard to call. The germline V gene has CDR1 SNHLY and CDR2 FYNNEI. The V gene lost 6 bases and the J gene lost 2 bases, with 6 bases spanning the gap. This CDR3 has 12 residues. The CDR3 protein is CASSPNTDTQYF. The CDR3 DNA is TGTGCCAGCAGCCCCAACACAGATACGCAGTATTTT.

The chain uses TRBV18 and TRBJ1-2; no reliable D call. CDR3 length: 14 amino acids. V lost 2 bases, J lost 7 bases, and 14 bases lay in between. Germline V gene sequence: CDR1 KGHSH, CDR2 LQKENI. CDR3 protein: CASSPSGAGGGYTF. CDR3 sequence (DNA): TGTGCCAGCTCACCATCGGGTGCCGGCGGTGGCTACACCTTC.

This sequence joins TRBV5-1 and TRBJ1-5; no firm D call. V lost 1 base and J lost 2, with 4 bases in between. There are 13 residues in the CDR3. Looked up from germline, CDR1 is SGHRS and CDR2 is YFSETQ. The CDR3 coding sequence is TGCGCCAGCAGCTTGACGGGCAATCAGCCCCAGCATTTT. Its translation is CASSLTGNQPQHF.

The chain carries TRBV28 and TRBJ1-3; 8 bases fit TRBD1. V lost 7 bases and J lost 4; bases outside the gene matches: 15. The germline CDR1 and CDR2 sequences are MDHEN and SYDVKM. The CDR3 extends over 17 amino acids. CDR3 sequence: CASTLLPLGTGGNTIYF. Written as DNA, the CDR3 is TGTGCCAGCACCCTTCTCCCCTTGGGGACAGGAGGAAACACCATATATTTT.

The CDR3 sequence is CASSLAMGQAYEQYF. CDR3 nucleotides: TGTGCCAGCAGCTTAGCCATGGGACAAGCCTACGAGCAGTACTTC. V gene TRBV7-9 combines with J gene TRBJ2-5; possibly TRBD1 for D (6 bases). The DNA end lines up better with TRBJ2-7; the J call may be wrong. Germline lookup yields CDR1 SEHNR and CDR2 FQNEAQ (reference sequence). The CDR3 has 15 residues.

The rearrangement links TRBV7-8 to TRBJ2-7; tentative D call: TRBD1 (6 bases). The V end was cut by 4 bases, the J end by 3 bases, with 22 bases between. CDR1 is SGHVS, CDR2 FQNEAQ, per germline. The CDR3 extends over 17 amino acids. In DNA form, the CDR3 reads TGTGCCAGCAGCTCAGACCCATCCCAGGACAGAAACTACGAGCAGTACTTC. Protein: CASSSDPSQDRNYEQYF.

This clone was observed a single time. The chain has TRBV6-1 and TRBJ2-2, with D possibly matching TRBD1 (5 bases). There are 13 residues in the CDR3. CDR1 and CDR2 (germline): MNHNS, SASEGT. Deletions cut 4 bases from V and 5 bases from J, with 8 bases between. The CDR3 is CASSARVTGELFF. The DNA of the CDR3 is TGTGCCAGCAGTGCCAGGGTAACCGGGGAGCTGTTTTTT.

This chain joins TRBV9 and TRBJ2-1; 7 bases line up with TRBD2. Germline CDR1 and CDR2: SGDLS and YYNGEE. Trimming at V came to 5 bases and at J to 10 bases, leaving 9 bases not matched to a gene. The CDR3 loop spans 13 amino acids. The DNA of the CDR3 is TGTGCCAGCAGTGGGGAGACGGGAGGAGAGCAGTTCTTC. It yields the protein CASSGETGGEQFF. Full variable domain (missing parts from reference TRBV9 and TRBJ2-1): DSGVTQTPKHLITATGQRVTLRCSPRSGDLSVYWYQQSLDQGLQFLIQYYNGEERAKGNILERFSAQQFPDLHSELNLSSLELGDSALYFCASSGETGGEQFFGPGTRLTVL.

The CDR3 loop is CASSPGDGTNEKLFF. The DNA for the CDR3 is TGTGCCAGCAGTCCGGGGGACGGAACTAATGAAAAACTGTTTTTT. The J gene is TRBJ1-4, the V gene TRBV6-1, with TRBD1 as a possible D gene (5 bases). The CDR3 has 15 residues. Germline V gives CDR1 MNHNS, CDR2 SASEGT. Trimming shortened V by 5 bases and J by 1 base, and 11 bases separated the two germline ends.

The chain couples TRBV29-1 to TRBJ2-3; 11 bases line up with TRBD2. Unmatched junction bases numbered 8, after V lost 6 bases and J lost 6 bases. The germline CDR1 and CDR2 sequences are SQVTM and ANQGSEA. The CDR3 sequence is 14 residues long. Here the CDR3 DNA reads TGCAGCGTAATAGCGGGAGGGCTGGGGGATACGCAGTATTTT. Translated: CSVIAGGLGDTQYF.

The chain is built from TRBV23-1 and TRBJ2-1; TRBD2 agrees at 12 bases. TRBV23-1 is an ORF, and what it does is uncertain. After removal of 0 bases from V and 5 bases from J, the junction contained 11 bases not matched to a gene. The CDR3 loop spans 19 amino acids. CDR3 protein: CASSQSRHLAGGPHNEQFF. DNA of the CDR3: TGCGCCAGCAGTCAATCAAGGCATCTAGCGGGAGGGCCCCACAATGAGCAGTTCTTC.

The CDR3 loop is CASSPGTEETQYF. Here the CDR3 DNA reads TGTGCCAGCAGCCCGGGGACAGAAGAGACCCAGTACTTC. The genes are TRBV5-4 and TRBJ2-5, with 7 positions matching TRBD1. The ends lost 4 bases at V and 3 bases at J; junction bases unmatched: 3. Germline V gives CDR1 SGHNT, CDR2 YYREEE (reference sequence). This CDR3 is built from 13 residues.

The chain uses TRBV6-6 and TRBJ1-1; tentative D call: TRBD1 (5 bases). Germline V gene data show CDR1 as MNHNY and CDR2 as SVGAGI (reference sequence). V dropped 6 bases and J dropped 6 bases, with 23 bases sitting between them. The CDR3 length is 16 residues. CDR3: CASSRRKGVDYAEAFF. DNA of the CDR3: TGTGCCAGCAGCCGGCGAAAAGGGGTGGATTACGCTGAAGCTTTCTTT.

The CDR3 reads CASVPAGKKNYGYTF. CDR3 DNA: TGTGCCAGCGTACCCGCAGGGAAAAAAAACTATGGCTACACCTTC. The chain combines TRBV2 with TRBJ1-2, with D tentatively TRBD1 (5 bases). The V gene lost 8 bases and the J gene lost 2 bases, with 18 bases spanning the gap. Germline CDR1 reads SNHLY; CDR2 reads FYNNEI. The CDR3 loop spans 15 amino acids.

The CDR3 loop reads CASSLGGGLNEQFF. In DNA form, the CDR3 reads TGCGCCAGCAGCTTGGGAGGGGGCCTCAATGAGCAGTTCTTC. The J gene is TRBJ2-1, the V gene TRBV5-1; 7 bases are a match to TRBD1. The CDR3 length is 14 residues. Germline lookup yields CDR1 SGHRS and CDR2 YFSETQ. Germline trimming cut 0 bases from V and 6 bases from J; bases unmatched to any gene: 3. Variable domain in full (rest from reference TRBV5-1 and TRBJ2-1): KAGVTQTPRYLIKTRGQQVTLSCSPISGHRSVSWYQQTPGQGLQFLFEYFSETQRNKGNFPGRFSGRQFSNSRSEMNVSTLELGDSALYLCASSLGGGLNEQFFGPGTRLTVL.

V gene TRBV9 combines with J gene TRBJ2-2; possibly TRBD1 for D (5 bases). From germline, CDR1 is SGDLS and CDR2 YYNGEE. V lost 1 base and J 7 bases, leaving 14 bases between the germline ends. This CDR3 is built from 15 residues. This CDR3 is CASSVPSGRDGELFF. The CDR3 DNA is TGTGCCAGCAGCGTACCTTCAGGGCGTGACGGGGAGCTGTTTTTT. Together with reference TRBV9 and TRBJ2-2, the CDR3 gives the full variable domain: DSGVTQTPKHLITATGQRVTLRCSPRSGDLSVYWYQQSLDQGLQFLIQYYNGEERAKGNILERFSAQQFPDLHSELNLSSLELGDSALYFCASSVPSGRDGELFFGEGSRLTVL.

The gene calls are TRBV7-6 and TRBJ2-3; TRBD2 matches at 8 bases. From germline, CDR1 is SGHVS and CDR2 FNYEAQ. The CDR3 covers 16 residues. The V segment lost 1 base and the J segment 0 bases; nucleotides outside the gene matches: 3. CDR3 protein: CASSLGIAGSTDTQYF. In nucleotides, the CDR3 is TGTGCCAGCAGCTTAGGAATAGCGGGAAGCACAGATACGCAGTATTTT.